This TCR beta chain derives from a study of cytomegalovirus exposure and HLA in healthy donors. Study-wide context: Membership in the Caucasian-associated ancestry cluster was found for around 81% of approximately 380 genotyped donors. Whole-study results and caveats: Cytomegalovirus-associated TCR beta chains were listed, numbering 150 to 200. Rare sequences made up most TCRs, while some public TCRs were found in many donors.

Researchers ran the PCR with 60 Vbeta and 13 Jbeta primers. Libraries were prepared by immunoSEQ multiplex PCR; TCRdb keeps only in-frame clonotypes and omits some of them. The table records about 84,000 clones, 78% of them present only once. The CDR3 sequence is 12 residues long. V lost 4 bases and J lost 7, with 11 bases in between. Germline lookup yields CDR1 SGHTA and CDR2 FQGNSA. As regards this clone: No antigen is known for it.

V is TRBV7-2 and J is TRBJ2-7, with no clear D. This TCR was sampled from a male donor in good health and CMV-seropositive. Material for sequencing was PBMCs. CDR3 DNA sequence: TGTGCCAGCAGCTCGACTTCCGGGGAGCAGTACTTC. Protein: CASSSTSGEQYF. Full variable domain (rest looked up from reference TRBV7-2 and TRBJ2-7): GAGVSQSPSNKVTEKGKDVELRCDPISGHTALYWYRQSLGQGLEFLIYFQGNSAPDKSGLPSDRFSAERTGGSVSTLTIQRTQQEDSAVYLCASSSTSGEQYFGPGTRLTVT.